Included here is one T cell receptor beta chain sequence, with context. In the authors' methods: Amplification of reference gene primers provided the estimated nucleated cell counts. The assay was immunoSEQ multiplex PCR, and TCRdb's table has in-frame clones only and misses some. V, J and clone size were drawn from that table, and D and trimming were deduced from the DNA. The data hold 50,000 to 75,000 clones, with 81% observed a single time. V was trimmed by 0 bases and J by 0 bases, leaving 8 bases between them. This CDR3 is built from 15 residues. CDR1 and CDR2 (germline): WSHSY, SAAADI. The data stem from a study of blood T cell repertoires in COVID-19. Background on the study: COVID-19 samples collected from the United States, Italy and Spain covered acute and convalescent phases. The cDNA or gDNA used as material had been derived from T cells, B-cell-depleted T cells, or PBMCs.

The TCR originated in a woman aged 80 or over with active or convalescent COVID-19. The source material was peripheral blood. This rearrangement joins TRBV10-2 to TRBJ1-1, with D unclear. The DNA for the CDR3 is TGCGCCAGCAGTGAGTCGGCCAGAATGAACACTGAAGCTTTCTTT. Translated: CASSESARMNTEAFF.